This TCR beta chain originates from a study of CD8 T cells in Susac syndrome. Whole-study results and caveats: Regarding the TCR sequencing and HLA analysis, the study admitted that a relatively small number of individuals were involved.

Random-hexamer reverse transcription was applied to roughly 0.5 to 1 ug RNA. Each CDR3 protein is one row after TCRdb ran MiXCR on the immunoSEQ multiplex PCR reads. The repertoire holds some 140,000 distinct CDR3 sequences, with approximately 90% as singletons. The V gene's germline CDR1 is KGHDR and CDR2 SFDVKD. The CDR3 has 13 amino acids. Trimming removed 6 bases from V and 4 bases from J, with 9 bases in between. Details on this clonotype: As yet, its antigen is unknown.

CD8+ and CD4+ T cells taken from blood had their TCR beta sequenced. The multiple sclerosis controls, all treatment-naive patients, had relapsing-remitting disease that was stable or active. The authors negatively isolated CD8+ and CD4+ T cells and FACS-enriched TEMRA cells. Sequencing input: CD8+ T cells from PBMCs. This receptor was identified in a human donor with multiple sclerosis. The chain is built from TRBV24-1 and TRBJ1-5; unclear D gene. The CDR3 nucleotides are TGTGCCACCAGTTCAGACACTAATCAGCCCCAGCATTTT. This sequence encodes CATSSDTNQPQHF.